This TCR beta chain was profiled in a study of blood T cell repertoires in COVID-19 (dated by TCRdb to the early 2020s). About the full investigation: Collaborator samples came from the United States, Italy and Spain and covered acute and convalescent phases of COVID-19. The material from the prospective study consisted of cDNA or gDNA derived from T cells, B-cell-depleted T cells, or PBMCs. The dataset comprised deeply sampled blood TCRbeta repertoires from subjects exposed to, actively infected with, or recovered from COVID-19. The repertoires were made available in a free public database intended to serve as a resource for research on the immune response to SARS-CoV-2. Samples came from the ongoing ImmuneRACE study (first 160 participants) plus 1,254 subjects from 6 global collaborators. Sample metadata almost always included a de-identified subject ID, COVID-19 status, age in years and sex. Where available, HLA class I and class II types were obtained from metadata supplied by the sample provider rather than from assay-based typing. What the authors observed across the whole study: The amount of clinical and demographic metadata varied by source and participant and was provided uncurated.

CDR1 SGHRS and CDR2 YFSETQ are derived from the germline V gene. V loses 1 base of germline sequence and J loses 0 bases, and the interval between the two ends is 8 bases. The CDR3 numbers 15 residues from cysteine through phenylalanine. Just the 45-base CDR3 DNA is kept, in frame starting at base 1. TCRbeta CDR3 regions were amplified from genomic DNA using the immunoSEQ Assay, a bias-controlled multiplex PCR. The paper's data handling went like this. Within the assay, amplification of reference gene primers was used to estimate how many nucleated cells each sample contained. To quantify the absolute abundance of each unique TCRbeta CDR3 rearrangement, sequence reads were collapsed and filtered. For each sample, productive Simpson clonality was calculated as the square root of Simpson's diversity index over productive rearrangements. TCRdb took over this immuneACCESS table, retaining in-frame rearrangements with V and J assigned. Such tables are incomplete; in checked studies, under half of the missing clones stem from an unresolved V gene, and the remainder is unexplained. Clone size and the V and J calls come from that table; the DNA yielded D and trimming. The sample profile shows a few hundred thousand clones; about 87% of them were found once. The ten biggest clones cover more than 8.5% of the sample.

This clone was recorded a few times. No antigen is known for it. The record has no base qualities; no much larger clone is one base away. One collaborating source in Seattle enrolled patients while the patients were actively infected and followed the patients over time throughout the course of disease. Collaborating institutions collected whole blood in K2EDTA tubes following their own protocols. Collaborator samples were shipped for TCRbeta analysis as frozen whole blood, isolated PBMCs, or DNA extracted from either sample type. This receptor was taken from a woman in her sixties or seventies with COVID-19, enrolled during active disease. What was sequenced was peripheral blood. The rearrangement combines TRBV5-1 with TRBJ1-5, with no confident D gene call. DNA sequence: TGCGCCAGCAGCTTGTCAGATTATAGCAATCAGCCCCAGCATTTT. This gives the protein CASSLSDYSNQPQHF.